The source of this TCR beta chain is a study of shared clonotypes between healthy human individuals (dated by TCRdb to about 2020). Background for the entire study: A couple of women and three men aged 18 to 49 years were included in the cohort. For each donor, CD4 naive and CD4 memory were each given three plates, CD8 naive was given two plates, and CD8 memory was given one plate. The study deeply sequenced blood TCR repertoires of about 5 healthy adults to estimate repertoire size and the extent of clonotype sharing between individuals. Per donor, leukapheresis produced somewhere between about 0.94 and 8.9 billion PBMCs. To increase sequencing depth and limit assay-specific biases, TCR repertoire library preparation and sequencing were carried out by different laboratories using diverse techniques. Results and caveats for the whole study, not just this receptor: Sampling was restricted to blood, and TCR repertoires in tissue are likely to differ from TCR repertoires in blood. Because the study included a small number of donors, the genetic and exposure-history diversity represented was limited. Naive subsets generally had larger estimated clonotype richness than memory subsets. Sharing across a few donors was observed for roughly 5.4% of naive CD4, around 3.5% of naive CD8, 2% to 2.5% of memory CD4, and 0.4% of memory CD8 clonotypes. Compared with non-shared clonotypes, the clonotypes found in all four sorted-subset donors had higher generation probabilities. Incomplete sequencing was indicated by rarefaction of sorted-subset datasets, despite the large sequencing depth. Based on pairwise subsampling, the degree of clonotype sharing among donors was expected to be affected by sequencing depth.

TCR CDR3 regions were amplified from genomic DNA by multiplex PCR using the deep immunoSEQ assay. Extracted genomic DNA from each cell subset was distributed evenly across all wells of several immunoSEQ 96-well plates, and each plate was treated as a replicate. For sorted subsets, each replicate PCR was loaded with 200 ng genomic DNA, equivalent to about 33,000 T cell genomes. Purified libraries were quantified with a Qubit 3.0 fluorometer, sized on a Bioanalyzer 2100, and re-quantified with the KAPA Library Quantification kit. Every immunoSEQ 96-well plate was sequenced on a dedicated single-read 150-cycle Illumina NextSeq 550 flow cell. The authors processed their data as follows. Because the immunoSEQ output included only junctional sequences and no quality scores, the filtering could not be the same as the filtering used for full-length reads. To assign V/J genes and CDR3, sequences were annotated using PyIR, a Python wrapper for IgBLAST v1.9, with IMGT germline references. Reads with weak V/J assignments (E-value above 1e-6), missing CDR3, stop codons, out-of-frame junctions, or ambiguous translated residues were removed. V3J clonotypes were defined as sequences sharing the same inferred V gene, J gene, and CDR3 amino acid sequence. Percentage overlap between repertoires was computed as shared unique clonotypes divided by the size of the smaller repertoire. Richness of each repertoire was evaluated using RTK rarefaction, the Chao1 estimator, and Recon v2.1 estimates of unobserved clonotypes. For all TCRbeta clonotypes obtained by the gDNA method from several donors, generation probabilities were computed with OLGA. TCRdb obtained this table from immuneACCESS and retained in-frame rearrangements with V and J assigned. These tables miss some clones; where compared with another copy, unresolved V genes account for less than half of the shortfall, and the remainder is unexplained. Clone size and the V and J calls come from that table; the DNA yielded D and trimming. The sample contains about 2 million clones, over 85% of them found a single time. The ten largest clones add up to 0.1% to 0.15% of the sample.

The CDR3 holds 15 amino acids from the cysteine to the phenylalanine. Kept here is only the CDR3 DNA, which spans 45 bases and is read in frame from base 1. From a lookup of the germline V gene (reference sequence), CDR1 and CDR2 are MNHEY and SMNVEV. Trimming removed 5 bases from V and 3 bases from J; the gene matches leave 7 bases unexplained. The count of this clone is one. Its cognate antigen has yet to be identified. No qualities accompany the bases; no much larger clone lies one base away. The donors were healthy, HIV-negative adults with no recently reported acute infections or vaccinations. Only Caucasian adults living in Nashville, Tennessee, USA were represented among the donors. CD4+ T cells were enriched by magnetic negative selection, after which naive cells were positively selected on CD45RA and the negative fraction was taken as the memory subset. After blood collection by leukapheresis, PBMCs were isolated using Ficoll-Histopaque density gradient centrifugation and then cryopreserved in the vapor phase of liquid nitrogen. Analytical flow cytometry was used to check the purity and quantity of every magnetically sorted T cell population. From each sorted fraction, genomic DNA was isolated and quantified by UV absorbance on a Nanodrop 2000c.

The receptor was derived from a man aged 18 to 35 in good health. The sequenced sample consisted of naive CD4+ T cells sorted from blood. The cell subset or site label here, explained by the study, means: CD45RA+ positively selected. The receptor chain draws on TRBV27 and TRBJ2-5, with 9 bases aligning to TRBD1. The CDR3 protein: CASSTGTGSKETQYF. Here is the DNA: TGTGCCAGCAGTACCGGGACAGGGTCGAAAGAGACCCAGTACTTC.